Listed below are T cell receptor beta chains from one sample, sequenced in a study of shared clonotypes between healthy human individuals. Sequenced by immunoSEQ multiplex PCR; TCRdb stores in-frame clones only, minus some. The sample comprises roughly 720,000 clones, about 90% of which are singletons, and approximately 35% rests with the top ten. The sample comprised memory CD8+ T cells from PBMCs. All receptors derive from a man aged 18 to 29 in good health. Some clones in this sample may be carry-over from other donors' samples. Each CDR3 is given with its conserved first and last residue. The D gene is left open where the match is weak. Rows may omit the clone size; those that give it use once, few, many or a size class.

CDR3 DNA: TGTGCCAGCAGTGAACCTGCTTTTCCCTACGAGCAGTACTTC
CDR3 protein: CASSEPAFPYEQYF
V gene: TRBV6-5
D gene: .
J gene: TRBJ2-7
clone size: .

CDR3 DNA: TGTGCCAGCACCCCGACTAGCGGGAGCATCTACGAGCAGTACTTC
CDR3 protein: CASTPTSGSIYEQYF
V gene: TRBV6-5
D gene: TRBD2
J gene: TRBJ2-7
clone size: .

CDR3 DNA: TGTGCCAGCAGCTCCCCGCTAGCGGGCCCCACAGATACGCAGTATTTT
CDR3 protein: CASSSPLAGPTDTQYF
V gene: TRBV7-2
D gene: TRBD2
J gene: TRBJ2-3
clone size: once

CDR3 DNA: TGTGCCAGCAGTCCCCGACTAGACGATGAGCAGTTCTTC
CDR3 protein: CASSPRLDDEQFF
V gene: TRBV27
D gene: .
J gene: TRBJ2-1
clone size: .

CDR3 DNA: TGCGCCAGCAGCCAGGCCCTGGGCCATGGCTACACCTTC
CDR3 protein: CASSQALGHGYTF
V gene: TRBV4-1
D gene: .
J gene: TRBJ1-2
clone size: .

CDR3 DNA: TGTGCCAGTAGTATAACACAGGGCTGGGGTTACGAGCAGTACTTC
CDR3 protein: CASSITQGWGYEQYF
V gene: TRBV19
D gene: .
J gene: TRBJ2-7
clone size: .

CDR3 DNA: TGTGCCAGCTCACCACCGACTAGCGGGAGATTCTCCTACAATGAGCAGTTCTTC
CDR3 protein: CASSPPTSGRFSYNEQFF
V gene: TRBV18
D gene: TRBD2
J gene: TRBJ2-1
clone size: .

CDR3 DNA: TGTGCAAGTCGCTTAAGGCGGGGTAGGACAGGGTACTGTGATGAGCAGTTCTTC
CDR3 protein: CASRLRRGRTGYCDEQFF
V gene: TRBV12-2
D gene: .
J gene: TRBJ2-1
clone size: .

CDR3 DNA: TGTGCCAGCAGTGAAAGAACGGGAGGGCCTGATGAGCAGTTCTTC
CDR3 protein: CASSERTGGPDEQFF
V gene: TRBV25-1
D gene: TRBD2
J gene: TRBJ2-1
clone size: .

CDR3 DNA: TGTGCCAGCAGCGTCGTTGAGTGGGCGGTTGAGCAGTTCTTC
CDR3 protein: CASSVVEWAVEQFF
V gene: TRBV9
D gene: .
J gene: TRBJ2-1
clone size: few

CDR3 DNA: TGTGCCAGCAGGCTTGGAGCGGGAGAGTCCTACGAGCAGTACTTC
CDR3 protein: CASRLGAGESYEQYF
V gene: TRBV28
D gene: TRBD2
J gene: TRBJ2-7
clone size: .

CDR3 DNA: TGTGCCATCAGGGACAGGGGGCAAGGTAGCGAGCAGTACTTC
CDR3 protein: CAIRDRGQGSEQYF
V gene: TRBV10-3
D gene: TRBD1
J gene: TRBJ2-7
clone size: .

CDR3 DNA: TGTGCCAGCAGCCAAGCCCCCTACACTGAAGCTTTCTTT
CDR3 protein: CASSQAPYTEAFF
V gene: TRBV14
D gene: .
J gene: TRBJ1-1
clone size: .

CDR3 DNA: TGTGCCAGGTCTGACAGGGCTCGGAATAATGAGCAGTTCTTC
CDR3 protein: CARSDRARNNEQFF
V gene: TRBV2
D gene: TRBD1
J gene: TRBJ2-1
clone size: few

CDR3 DNA: TGTGCCAGCAGCGTGGACAACAGAGTGAACACTGAAGCTTTCTTT
CDR3 protein: CASSVDNRVNTEAFF
V gene: TRBV9
D gene: .
J gene: TRBJ1-1
clone size: .

CDR3 DNA: TGTGCCAGCAAACAGACTAGCGGGAGTGGGGAGACCCAGTACTTC
CDR3 protein: CASKQTSGSGETQYF
V gene: TRBV2
D gene: TRBD2
J gene: TRBJ2-5
clone size: once

CDR3 DNA: TGTGCCAGCAGCAAAACGGGAGCTGCCTACAATGAGCAGTTCTTC
CDR3 protein: CASSKTGAAYNEQFF
V gene: TRBV5-6
D gene: .
J gene: TRBJ2-1
clone size: .

CDR3 DNA: TGTGCCAGCAGTTCCCTCGGGCACTTGAACACTGAAGCTTTCTTT
CDR3 protein: CASSSLGHLNTEAFF
V gene: TRBV6-6
D gene: .
J gene: TRBJ1-1
clone size: .

CDR3 DNA: TGTGCCAGCAGCTTAGCGGGGAACACTGAAGCTTTCTTT
CDR3 protein: CASSLAGNTEAFF
V gene: TRBV7-2
D gene: .
J gene: TRBJ1-1
clone size: .

CDR3 DNA: TGTGCCAGCAGCCCCGGCGGGAGTATCTACGAGCAGTACTTC
CDR3 protein: CASSPGGSIYEQYF
V gene: TRBV13
D gene: TRBD2
J gene: TRBJ2-7
clone size: .

CDR3 DNA: TGTGCCAGCAGCCCGGGACAGGGGAACACTGAAGCTTTCTTT
CDR3 protein: CASSPGQGNTEAFF
V gene: TRBV6-6
D gene: TRBD1
J gene: TRBJ1-1
clone size: .

CDR3 DNA: TGTGCCATCAGTCCCCGGCGGGAGAGAGGCCACGAGCAGTACTTC
CDR3 protein: CAISPRRERGHEQYF
V gene: TRBV10-3
D gene: TRBD2
J gene: TRBJ2-7
clone size: .

CDR3 DNA: TGTGCCAGTAGTATAGATCGGGAGGGATTCCACGGCTACACCTTC
CDR3 protein: CASSIDREGFHGYTF
V gene: TRBV19
D gene: .
J gene: TRBJ1-2
clone size: .

CDR3 DNA: TGTGCCAGCAGCCCCACAGAGGCCTACGAGCAGTACTTC
CDR3 protein: CASSPTEAYEQYF
V gene: TRBV6-6
D gene: .
J gene: TRBJ2-7
clone size: .

CDR3 DNA: TGTGCCAGCAGCGTAGGCTCAGAGGGAACCTACGAGCAGTACTTC
CDR3 protein: CASSVGSEGTYEQYF
V gene: TRBV9
D gene: .
J gene: TRBJ2-7
clone size: .

CDR3 DNA: TGTGCCAGCAGCGTTGAAGGGGCGTCCTACAATGAGCAGTTCTTC
CDR3 protein: CASSVEGASYNEQFF
V gene: TRBV9
D gene: .
J gene: TRBJ2-1
clone size: .

CDR3 DNA: TGTGCCAGCAGCGTAGGTGGGGGGGGAGTCAATCAGCCCCAGCATTTT
CDR3 protein: CASSVGGGGVNQPQHF
V gene: TRBV9
D gene: .
J gene: TRBJ1-5
clone size: .

CDR3 DNA: TGTGCCAGCAGCTTAGGGGCTAGCGGGGGCACAGATACGCAGTATTTT
CDR3 protein: CASSLGASGGTDTQYF
V gene: TRBV7-9
D gene: TRBD2
J gene: TRBJ2-3
clone size: .

CDR3 DNA: TGTGCCAGCAGCTCCAGGGCTACTACGTGGCAGCCCCAGCATTTT
CDR3 protein: CASSSRATTWQPQHF
V gene: TRBV7-2
D gene: .
J gene: TRBJ1-5
clone size: once

CDR3 DNA: TGCAGCGTTTTAGTGGTGAACTGGGGGGAGGGGGTCGAGCAGTACTTC
CDR3 protein: CSVLVVNWGEGVEQYF
V gene: TRBV29-1
D gene: .
J gene: TRBJ2-7
clone size: .

CDR3 DNA: TGTGCCAGCAGCGCCACGTCCCTGGCGGGACCGACCTACAATGAGCAGTTCTTC
CDR3 protein: CASSATSLAGPTYNEQFF
V gene: TRBV9
D gene: .
J gene: TRBJ2-1
clone size: .

CDR3 DNA: TGCGCCAGCAGCCAAAGCAGGGACAGGGTCGGTATGAACACTGAAGCTTTCTTT
CDR3 protein: CASSQSRDRVGMNTEAFF
V gene: TRBV4-1
D gene: TRBD1
J gene: TRBJ1-1
clone size: .

CDR3 DNA: TGTGCCAGCAGCAGTAGCGGAGACTACAATGAGCAGTTCTTC
CDR3 protein: CASSSSGDYNEQFF
V gene: TRBV7-3
D gene: .
J gene: TRBJ2-1
clone size: .

CDR3 DNA: TGTGCCAGCAGCTCTAAGCAGGGATTACGGGCCTCTGGGGCCAACGTCCTGACTTTC
CDR3 protein: CASSSKQGLRASGANVLTF
V gene: TRBV7-6
D gene: .
J gene: TRBJ2-6
clone size: .

CDR3 DNA: TGTGCCATCCGTCAAGGTAGCGGGACCTACAATGAGCAGTTCTTC
CDR3 protein: CAIRQGSGTYNEQFF
V gene: TRBV10-3
D gene: TRBD2
J gene: TRBJ2-1
clone size: .

CDR3 DNA: TGTGCCAGTAAAAGGACAGGCGAGAACACTGAAGCTTTCTTT
CDR3 protein: CASKRTGENTEAFF
V gene: TRBV6-1
D gene: TRBD1
J gene: TRBJ1-1
clone size: .

CDR3 DNA: TGTGCCAGTAGTTATCGGCAGGGTCAAGAGACCCAGTACTTC
CDR3 protein: CASSYRQGQETQYF
V gene: TRBV19
D gene: .
J gene: TRBJ2-5
clone size: .

CDR3 DNA: TGCGCCAGCAGCCAAGATCGCGCTGGGGAGCTGTTTTTT
CDR3 protein: CASSQDRAGELFF
V gene: TRBV4-1
D gene: .
J gene: TRBJ2-2
clone size: .

CDR3 DNA: TGCGCCAGCAGCCCCCTACAGGGTTTCGGAACGCAGTATTTT
CDR3 protein: CASSPLQGFGTQYF
V gene: TRBV5-1
D gene: .
J gene: TRBJ2-3
clone size: .

CDR3 DNA: TGTGCCAGCAGCAGCGGGACAGGGAATAACGAGCAGTACTTC
CDR3 protein: CASSSGTGNNEQYF
V gene: TRBV7-3
D gene: TRBD1
J gene: TRBJ2-7
clone size: .

CDR3 DNA: TGCGCCAGCAGCCTCCAAGTCCAATCAGAGACCCAGTACTTC
CDR3 protein: CASSLQVQSETQYF
V gene: TRBV4-3
D gene: .
J gene: TRBJ2-5
clone size: .

CDR3 DNA: TGTGCCACCAGCAGGTACATGACGGGAGGGGACGAGCAGTACTTC
CDR3 protein: CATSRYMTGGDEQYF
V gene: TRBV15
D gene: TRBD2
J gene: TRBJ2-7
clone size: few

CDR3 DNA: TGTGCCAGCGCCCGGGTACACAATGAGCAGTTCTTC
CDR3 protein: CASARVHNEQFF
V gene: TRBV2
D gene: .
J gene: TRBJ2-1
clone size: .

CDR3 DNA: TGTGCTTTAACAGGGGCCCGGTGGGATGGCTACACCTTC
CDR3 protein: CALTGARWDGYTF
V gene: TRBV27
D gene: TRBD1
J gene: TRBJ1-2
clone size: once

CDR3 DNA: TGTGCCAGCAGCAGGACTAGCGGGAGTGGAGAGACCCAGTACTTC
CDR3 protein: CASSRTSGSGETQYF
V gene: TRBV21-1
D gene: .
J gene: TRBJ2-5
clone size: .

CDR3 DNA: TGTGCCAGCAGCTTACGGAAGGAAGGGACAGGGGGTACTGAAGCTTTCTTT
CDR3 protein: CASSLRKEGTGGTEAFF
V gene: TRBV7-8
D gene: TRBD1
J gene: TRBJ1-1
clone size: .

CDR3 DNA: TGTGCCAGCAGGCCGGGACGGCTTACCTACGAGCAGTACTTC
CDR3 protein: CASRPGRLTYEQYF
V gene: TRBV6-1
D gene: .
J gene: TRBJ2-7
clone size: .

CDR3 DNA: TGTGCCAGCAGCTTAGGATGGCATGCGGGCGAGCAGTACTTC
CDR3 protein: CASSLGWHAGEQYF
V gene: TRBV5-4
D gene: .
J gene: TRBJ2-7
clone size: .

CDR3 DNA: TGTGCCAGCAGCGAAGGGACAGAGGGAGACACCATATATTTT
CDR3 protein: CASSEGTEGDTIYF
V gene: TRBV6-1
D gene: TRBD1
J gene: TRBJ1-3
clone size: .

CDR3 DNA: TGTGCCAGCAGCCACGGGGTCAGGGGCTACGAGCAGTACTTC
CDR3 protein: CASSHGVRGYEQYF
V gene: TRBV16
D gene: .
J gene: TRBJ2-7
clone size: once

CDR3 DNA: TGTGCCAGCAGTTTATATGTGGGGACTGAAGCTTTCTTT
CDR3 protein: CASSLYVGTEAFF
V gene: TRBV27
D gene: .
J gene: TRBJ1-1
clone size: few

CDR3 DNA: TGTGCCAGCAGTTTCCAAATAGGCTATGGCTACACCTTC
CDR3 protein: CASSFQIGYGYTF
V gene: TRBV27
D gene: .
J gene: TRBJ1-2
clone size: .

CDR3 DNA: TGTGCCAGCAGTAGAGCCCGGACAGGGCTTACCCCTAGCACAGATACGCAGTATTTT
CDR3 protein: CASSRARTGLTPSTDTQYF
V gene: TRBV28
D gene: TRBD1
J gene: TRBJ2-3
clone size: many

CDR3 DNA: TGTGCCAGCAGCGGCCCCGACAGAGGCAATCAGCCCCAGCATTTT
CDR3 protein: CASSGPDRGNQPQHF
V gene: TRBV5-8
D gene: .
J gene: TRBJ1-5
clone size: .

CDR3 DNA: TGTGCCAGCAGCGGTCGAATGAGTGGGAATGAGCAGTTCTTC
CDR3 protein: CASSGRMSGNEQFF
V gene: TRBV9
D gene: .
J gene: TRBJ2-1
clone size: .

CDR3 DNA: TGTGCCAGCAGCGTAGGAAGTGGGCGGACAGATACGCAGTATTTT
CDR3 protein: CASSVGSGRTDTQYF
V gene: TRBV9
D gene: .
J gene: TRBJ2-3
clone size: .

CDR3 DNA: TGTGCCAGCAGTCTGACAGGGACCTACGAGCAGTACTTC
CDR3 protein: CASSLTGTYEQYF
V gene: TRBV28
D gene: TRBD1
J gene: TRBJ2-7
clone size: .

CDR3 DNA: TGCGCCAGCAGCCAAGATGGAACGGCACTAACTGAAGCTTTCTTT
CDR3 protein: CASSQDGTALTEAFF
V gene: TRBV4-3
D gene: .
J gene: TRBJ1-1
clone size: .

CDR3 DNA: TGCGCCAGCAGCCCCGGCTATCGGACAGAGAACACTGAAGCTTTCTTGAGGGGAGAAGCTTTCTTT
CDR3 protein: CASSPGYRTENTEAFLRGEAFF
V gene: TRBV5-1
D gene: .
J gene: TRBJ1-1
clone size: few